Following are 21 T cell receptor beta chains from one sample sequenced in a study of blood T cell repertoires in COVID-19. Repertoires were generated with immunoSEQ multiplex PCR, while TCRdb's copy carries only in-frame clones and drops some. The sample has about 220,000 clones, roughly 85% seen once; the top ten hold around 2.5%. The sequencing input was peripheral blood. The receptors come from an older woman with COVID-19, enrolled during active disease.

This clone was picked up one time. V usage is TRBV2 and J usage is TRBJ1-2; D is unclear. Germline V CDR1 and CDR2: SNHLY, FYNNEI. CDR3 size: 14 residues. V lost 6 bases and J lost 1, with 12 bases in between. Here the CDR3 reads CASRTDTNNYGYTF. In DNA, the CDR3 is TGTGCCAGCAGGACTGATACGAATAACTATGGCTACACCTTC.

This chain links TRBV6-2 or TRBV6-3 with TRBJ1-1; 7 bases map to TRBD1. CDR1 and CDR2 (germline): MNHEY, SVGEGT. This CDR3 region has 13 residues. V trimming: 3 bases; J trimming: 11 bases; junction bases outside the gene matches: 9. As DNA, the CDR3 is TGTGCCAGCAGTTATCCAGGGACAGTCCCCGCTTTCTTT. Translated, it gives CASSYPGTVPAFF.

The sample holds many counts of this clone. The V and J genes are TRBV19 and TRBJ2-2, with TRBD1 matching 10 bases. Losses at the gene ends were 5 bases for V and 4 bases for J; bases not matched to a gene: 4. The CDR3 is 15 residues long. Germline assignment: CDR1 LNHDA and CDR2 SQIVND (reference sequence). The CDR3 loop is CASSSWTGGTGELFF. The CDR3, as DNA: TGTGCCAGTAGTTCCTGGACAGGGGGCACCGGGGAGCTGTTTTTT.

The V call is TRBV7-6, the J call TRBJ1-5, with TRBD1 identical over 7 bases. This CDR3 has 17 residues. Germline V gene lookup returns CDR1 SGHVS and CDR2 FNYEAQ. The V gene end was trimmed by 1 base and the J gene end by 4 bases; junction bases not matched to a gene: 10. The CDR3 DNA sequence: TGTGCCAGCAGCTTAGGTATCAGGGGGAAGGCGAATCAGCCCCAGCATTTT. It is translated as CASSLGIRGKANQPQHF.

J is TRBJ2-7 and V is TRBV6-2 or TRBV6-3, with D perhaps matching TRBD1 (6 bases). V lost 0 bases and J 7 bases, leaving 19 bases between the germline ends. From germline, CDR1 is MNHEY and CDR2 SVGEGT. The CDR3 loop spans 16 amino acids. CDR3 DNA sequence: TGTGCCAGCAGTTACTCGAGAGGGGGTCCCCGATGGGAGCAGTACTTC. This gives the protein CASSYSRGGPRWEQYF.

The chain combines TRBV24-1 with TRBJ1-4; D ambiguous. Germline V gene sequence: CDR1 KGHDR, CDR2 SFDVKD. Trimming pared 0 bases from V and 10 bases from J, leaving 11 bases between. This CDR3 is built from 14 residues. The CDR3 reads CATSDLRVEGKLFF. The CDR3 region has the DNA TGTGCCACCAGTGATTTGCGGGTTGAGGGAAAACTGTTTTTT.

This clone is a singleton in its sample. The rearrangement uses TRBV3-1 (or the pseudogene TRBV3-2) and TRBJ1-2; unclear D gene. Trimming cost V 0 bases and J 4 bases, with 9 bases left between them. Per germline, CDR1 LGHDT and CDR2 YNNKEL (reference sequence). The CDR3 is made up of 14 amino acids. This CDR3 is CASSQDVAPYGYTF. The DNA for the CDR3 is TGTGCCAGCAGCCAAGACGTGGCCCCCTATGGCTACACCTTC.

This clone came up once. The J gene is TRBJ2-1, the V gene TRBV11-3; 11 nucleotides align to TRBD2. Trimming removed 5 bases from V and 7 bases from J; junction bases left unmatched: 7. CDR1 SGHNT and CDR2 YENEEA come from the germline V gene. This CDR3 region has 15 residues. CDR3 nucleotides: TGTGCCAGCAGCCTCCTAGCGGGGGGTGGTAATGAGCAGTTCTTC. This sequence encodes CASSLLAGGGNEQFF.

The V call is TRBV30, the J call TRBJ1-1, with D hard to call. Germline V gene sequence: CDR1 GTSNPN, CDR2 SVGIG (reference sequence). Trimming pared 5 bases from V and 11 bases from J, leaving 15 bases between. CDR3 size: 11 residues. The CDR3 is CAWAVSARAFF. CDR3 DNA: TGTGCCTGGGCCGTAAGCGCAAGGGCTTTCTTT.

The chain has TRBV6-5 and TRBJ1-2; D is unresolved. Per germline, CDR1 MNHEY and CDR2 SVGAGI. V lost 2 bases to trimming and J lost 7 bases, with 11 bases between them. The length of the CDR3 is 13 residues. CDR3 residues: CASSYSGVGGYTF. CDR3 nucleotide sequence: TGTGCCAGCAGTTACAGCGGGGTTGGTGGCTACACCTTC.

This chain links TRBV10-3 with TRBJ1-3; D is perhaps TRBD1 (5 bases). V gave up 4 bases and J gave up 4 bases, with 11 bases separating them. Germline V gene sequence: CDR1 ENHRY, CDR2 SYGVKD. The CDR3 sequence is 14 residues long. The CDR3 loop is CAISAGVLGNTIYF. CDR3 coding DNA: TGTGCCATCAGTGCGGGGGTTCTCGGAAACACCATATATTTT.

This sequence joins TRBV6-2 or TRBV6-3 and TRBJ1-2; a weak D match, TRBD1 (5 bases). Germline CDR1 MNHEY, CDR2 SVGEGT. The CDR3 is 12 amino acids. The germline V and J ends were trimmed by 4 bases and 7 bases, with 10 bases remaining between them. The CDR3 spells CASSSGLGGYTF. CDR3 nucleotide sequence: TGTGCCAGCAGTTCGGGACTTGGTGGCTACACCTTC.

The chain carries TRBV9 and TRBJ2-2, with 7 bases identical to TRBD2. Germline V gives CDR1 SGDLS, CDR2 YYNGEE. The V and J ends lost 0 bases and 1 base, in that order; junction bases with no gene match: 3. The CDR3 covers 16 residues. CDR3 sequence reads: CASSVVASGNTGELFF. CDR3 bases: TGTGCCAGCAGCGTAGTGGCTAGCGGGAACACCGGGGAGCTGTTTTTT. The full variable domain, its missing parts supplied by reference TRBV9 and TRBJ2-2, is DSGVTQTPKHLITATGQRVTLRCSPRSGDLSVYWYQQSLDQGLQFLIQYYNGEERAKGNILERFSAQQFPDLHSELNLSSLELGDSALYFCASSVVASGNTGELFFGEGSRLTVL.

This clone was counted a few times. The V gene is TRBV5-4, the J gene TRBJ1-2; 11 bases are shared with TRBD1. V shed 0 bases, J shed 7 bases, and the junction held 11 bases outside the gene matches. CDR3 length: 17 amino acids. Germline V gives CDR1 SGHNT, CDR2 YYREEE (reference sequence). CDR3 sequence reads: CASSLATRRGQGGGYTF. Here the CDR3 DNA reads TGTGCCAGCAGCTTGGCCACAAGGAGGGGACAGGGGGGTGGCTACACCTTC.

The chain couples TRBV4-2 to TRBJ2-1, with 13 bases matching TRBD2. V was clipped by 2 bases and J by 8 bases; unmatched bases: 6. Germline lookup yields CDR1 LGHNA and CDR2 YNFKEQ. CDR3 length: 16 amino acids. This CDR3 is CASSQMGLAGMDEQFF. Written as DNA, the CDR3 is TGTGCCAGCAGCCAAATGGGACTAGCGGGAATGGATGAGCAGTTCTTC.

J is TRBJ1-5 and V is TRBV19; D not resolved. The germline gives CDR1 LNHDA, CDR2 SQIVND (reference sequence). Trimming stripped 3 bases from V and 4 bases from J, with 13 bases between. CDR3 length: 15 amino acids. This CDR3 is CASSIVRTLNQPQHF. Here the CDR3 DNA reads TGTGCCAGTAGTATTGTGAGGACTCTAAATCAGCCCCAGCATTTT.

Points on this clone: The junction departs from germline at one end; a sequencing error may be responsible. The rearrangement links TRBV2 to TRBJ1-2, with D possibly TRBD1 on 5 matching bases. Looked up from germline, CDR1 is SNHLY and CDR2 is FYNNEI. The length of the CDR3 is 14 residues. The CDR3 DNA sequence: TGTGCCAGCAGGGAAGGACAACTTAACTATGGCTACACCTTC. Residues: CASREGQLNYGYTF.

The V and J genes are TRBV6-5 and TRBJ1-3; D unresolved. The V end was cut by 2 bases, the J end by 4 bases, with 12 bases between. The CDR3 runs to 15 residues. Germline CDR1 reads MNHEY; CDR2 reads SVGAGI. CDR3 sequence: CASSYLNQAGNTIYF. The CDR3 region has the DNA TGTGCCAGCAGTTACCTCAACCAGGCGGGAAACACCATATATTTT.

This sequence joins TRBV4-1 and TRBJ2-7, with D maybe TRBD1 (6 bases). Germline V gene data show CDR1 as MGHRA and CDR2 as YSYEKL. V was shortened by 4 bases and J by 1 base, with 17 bases between the two germline ends. The CDR3 is 16 amino acids. CDR3 bases: TGCGCCAGCAGCCTCAGGGGTAATCTGGATTCCTACGAGCAGTACTTC. Protein product: CASSLRGNLDSYEQYF.

This clone was detected only once. V is TRBV29-1 and J is TRBJ1-2, with D possibly being TRBD1 (5 bases). V lost 7 bases, J lost 4 bases, and 16 bases lay in between. The CDR3 spans 13 residues. CDR1 is SQVTM, CDR2 ANQGSEA, per germline. CDR3 coding DNA: TGCAGCGCCCGAGGCGGGGACTTCTATGGCTACACCTTC. Amino acids: CSARGGDFYGYTF.

V gene TRBV7-3 combines with J gene TRBJ2-7; 7 nucleotides agree with TRBD2. The V segment lost 1 base and the J segment 0 bases; nucleotides outside the gene matches: 3. This CDR3 has 15 residues. CDR1 SGHTA and CDR2 FQGTGA come from the germline V gene. The CDR3 region has the DNA TGTGCCAGCAGCTTAAATGGCGGGAGCTCCTACGAGCAGTACTTC. It specifies CASSLNGGSSYEQYF. Supplemented by reference TRBV7-3 and TRBJ2-7, the full variable domain reads GAGVSQTPSNKVTEKGKYVELRCDPISGHTALYWYRQSLGQGPEFLIYFQGTGAADDSGLPNDRFFAVRPEGSVSTLKIQRTERGDSAVYLCASSLNGGSSYEQYFGPGTRLTVT.